These 16 T cell receptor beta chains share one sample of origin, sequenced in a study of cytomegalovirus exposure and HLA in healthy donors. The PCR employed 60 Vbeta primers together with 13 Jbeta primers. TCRdb keeps only in-frame clones here, not all; method: immunoSEQ multiplex PCR. The data contain about 160,000 clones, 84% of them singletons. The material sequenced was PBMCs. Every receptor here comes from a young man in good health and CMV-seronegative.

The rearrangement uses TRBV6-6 and TRBJ2-5, with TRBD1 matching 8 bases. The end of the DNA is better explained by TRBJ2-7, so the J call may be wrong. This CDR3 has 13 residues. Germline CDR1 is MNHNY and CDR2 is SVGAGI (reference sequence). The CDR3 loop reads CASSYQGAHEQYF. As DNA, the CDR3 is TGTGCCAGCAGTTATCAGGGGGCCCACGAGCAGTACTTC.

The J gene is TRBJ2-5, the V gene TRBV5-4; the D gene is possibly TRBD2 (7 bases). The V end was cut by 4 bases, the J end by 5 bases, with 21 bases between. This CDR3 is 16 amino acids long. Per germline, CDR1 SGHNT and CDR2 YYREEE (reference sequence). The CDR3 spells CASSPGGGPPTETQYF. CDR3 nucleotides: TGTGCCAGCAGCCCGGGCGGGGGCCCCCCAACGGAGACCCAGTACTTC. The complete variable domain, with remaining parts taken from reference TRBV5-4 and TRBJ2-5, reads ETGVTQSPTHLIKTRGQQVTLRCSSQSGHNTVSWYQQALGQGPQFIFQYYREEENGRGNFPPRFSGLQFPNYSSELNVNALELDDSALYLCASSPGGGPPTETQYFGPGTRLLVL.

This chain joins TRBV5-4 and TRBJ2-5; weak D call: TRBD2 (6 bases). Trimming removed 1 base at V and 3 bases at J, with 7 bases between. The CDR3 sequence is 13 residues long. CDR1 and CDR2 from the germline V gene are SGHNT and YYREEE (reference sequence). CDR3 in amino acids: CASSLRGEETQYF. The CDR3 nucleotides read TGTGCCAGCAGCTTGCGCGGGGAAGAGACCCAGTACTTC.

This clone has more than one count but fewer than ten. V is TRBV4-1 and J is TRBJ2-2; TRBD1 agrees at 8 bases. CDR1 and CDR2 (germline): MGHRA, YSYEKL. The J segment lost 2 bases and the V segment lost 4 bases, leaving 6 bases of the junction unmatched. The CDR3 runs to 16 residues. The DNA of the CDR3 is TGCGCCAGCAGCCTAAGGACAGGGATAAACACCGGGGAGCTGTTTTTT. This encodes CASSLRTGINTGELFF.

J is TRBJ1-1 and V is TRBV2; 10 bases match TRBD1. CDR1 and CDR2 (germline): SNHLY, FYNNEI. This CDR3 contains 15 residues. Trimming removed 6 bases from V and 3 bases from J; junction bases left unmatched: 7. In nucleotides, the CDR3 is TGTGCCAGCAGCCCTAGGACAGGGGGGGACACTGAAGCTTTCTTT. Translation: CASSPRTGGDTEAFF.

The chain employs TRBV6-6 and TRBJ2-1; 13 bases are a match to TRBD2. This CDR3 comprises 15 residues. The trim removed 6 bases at V and 4 bases at J, leaving 3 bases unmatched. CDR1 and CDR2 from the germline V gene are MNHNY and SVGAGI (reference sequence). The CDR3 is CASSGLAGAYNEQFF. DNA of the CDR3: TGTGCCAGCAGCGGACTAGCGGGGGCTTACAATGAGCAGTTCTTC.

The V and J genes are TRBV30 and TRBJ2-7; TRBD2 matches at 14 bases. Looked up from germline, CDR1 is GTSNPN and CDR2 is SVGIG (reference sequence). The CDR3 contains 15 residues. CDR3 protein: CALHRGLAGVYEQYF. The CDR3 nucleotides read TGTGCTTTACACAGGGGACTAGCGGGGGTCTACGAGCAGTACTTC.

The chain carries TRBV28 and TRBJ2-3, with TRBD2 matching 7 bases. V lost 4 bases and J lost 3; bases outside the gene matches: 7. Germline CDR1 and CDR2: MDHEN and SYDVKM. The CDR3 contains 15 residues. CDR3 in DNA: TGTGCCAGCAGTTCCCCGGGGGGAGGGACAGATACGCAGTATTTT. This encodes CASSSPGGGTDTQYF.

The chain links TRBV9 to TRBJ2-3, with D perhaps matching TRBD1 (6 bases). The germline V gene has CDR1 SGDLS and CDR2 YYNGEE. Trimming removed 4 bases at V and 2 bases at J, with 23 bases between. This CDR3 spans 18 amino acids. The CDR3: CASSYSSGAWGPTDTQYF. Written as DNA, the CDR3 is TGTGCCAGCAGCTATAGCTCAGGAGCATGGGGGCCCACAGATACGCAGTATTTT.

The chain uses TRBV18 and TRBJ1-3; 7 bases fit TRBD1. Germline loops: CDR1 KGHSH, CDR2 LQKENI. CDR3 size: 15 residues. The J segment lost 0 bases and the V segment lost 8 bases, leaving 7 bases of the junction unmatched. In nucleotides, the CDR3 is TGTGCCAGCAGAAGGGGGCTGAGCTCTGGAAACACCATATATTTT. Amino acids: CASRRGLSSGNTIYF.

The chain uses TRBV4-1 and TRBJ1-2; D perhaps matches TRBD1 (6 bases). V lost 0 bases and J lost 6, with 17 bases in between. Germline CDR1 is MGHRA and CDR2 is YSYEKL. This CDR3 spans 16 amino acids. The CDR3 loop reads CASSQEGTFAGDGYTF. The CDR3 nucleotides are TGCGCCAGCAGCCAAGAAGGAACTTTTGCAGGGGATGGCTACACCTTC.

V gene TRBV7-3 combines with J gene TRBJ1-6, with 7 bases fitting TRBD1. The V segment lost 4 bases and the J segment 14 bases; nucleotides outside the gene matches: 8. Germline assignment: CDR1 SGHTA and CDR2 FQGTGA. The CDR3 covers 13 residues. Here the CDR3 DNA reads TGTGCCAGCAGCTCGAGGCCAGGGGGATCCCTCCACTTT. This encodes CASSSRPGGSLHF.

CDR3 in DNA: TGTGCCAGCTCACCTTCGGGACAGGGGACGACTGGGGCCAACGTCCTGACTTTC. Translated, it gives CASSPSGQGTTGANVLTF. The chain is built from TRBV18 and TRBJ2-6; 10 nucleotides agree with TRBD1. V shed 3 bases and J 2 bases; nucleotides not matched to a gene: 7. The CDR3 runs to 18 residues. Germline V gene sequence: CDR1 KGHSH, CDR2 LQKENI.

The chain combines TRBV28 with TRBJ1-6; D perhaps matches TRBD1 (6 bases). The length of the CDR3 is 16 residues. Germline lookup yields CDR1 MDHEN and CDR2 SYDVKM. V shed 7 bases and J shed 7 bases, with 20 bases lying between them. CDR3 coding DNA: TGTGCCAGCACCCCCCGAGGGGCCGGGACAAATTCACCCCTCCACTTT. Its translation: CASTPRGAGTNSPLHF.

V and J are TRBV28 and TRBJ1-1; 12 bases line up with TRBD1. V lost 6 bases to trimming and J lost 5 bases; unmatched junction nucleotides: 10. This CDR3 comprises 16 residues. In germline, CDR1 is MDHEN, CDR2 SYDVKM. CDR3 DNA sequence: TGTGCCAGCAGCCTAGGTGGGACAGGGGGCAGGACTGAAGCTTTCTTT. This codes for CASSLGGTGGRTEAFF.

This chain connects TRBV19 to TRBJ2-2; D is ambiguous. CDR3 size: 15 residues. Trimming removed 3 bases from V and 4 bases from J, with 12 bases in between. The germline V gene encodes CDR1 LNHDA and CDR2 SQIVND (reference sequence). The CDR3: CASSIKSSFTGELFF. The CDR3 DNA sequence: TGTGCCAGTAGTATTAAAAGTAGCTTCACCGGGGAGCTGTTTTTT.